One and the same sample provided the 25 T cell receptor beta chains below, sequenced in a study of OX40 agonist ivuxolimab in advanced cancers. Data came from immunoSEQ multiplex PCR; TCRdb stores just in-frame clones and leaves some out. The sample includes more than 75,000 clones, about nine tenths of them seen just once. This specimen consisted of CD4+ or CD8+ T cells sorted from blood, obtained in a trial of the OX40 agonist ivuxolimab. These receptors came from an adult with an advanced solid tumor such as melanoma, head and neck, liver or kidney cancer.

The chain has TRBV18 and TRBJ1-2; weak D call: TRBD1 (5 bases). Germline assignment: CDR1 KGHSH and CDR2 LQKENI. The V end was cut by 3 bases, the J end by 8 bases, with 13 bases between. The CDR3 covers 13 residues. The CDR3 region has the DNA TGTGCCAGCTCACCGCGGGTGGGGGAAGGCTACACCTTC. Amino acids: CASSPRVGEGYTF.

The chain is built from TRBV6-5 and TRBJ1-1, with TRBD1 matching over 11 bases. Per germline, CDR1 MNHEY and CDR2 SVGAGI. This CDR3 comprises 15 residues. With 4 bases clipped from V and 2 bases from J, the junction kept 3 bases outside the gene matches. CDR3 sequence: CASSSDRGRNTEAFF. The DNA of the CDR3 is TGTGCCAGCAGTTCGGACAGGGGGCGCAACACTGAAGCTTTCTTT.

This chain links TRBV5-1 with TRBJ2-2; 9 bases line up with TRBD2. The germline gives CDR1 SGHRS, CDR2 YFSETQ. Trimming at V came to 4 bases and at J to 4 bases, leaving 8 bases not matched to a gene. The CDR3 spans 16 residues. CDR3 DNA: TGCGCCAGCAGCCCCAGACTAGCGGAAGTCACCGGGGAGCTGTTTTTT. This translates into CASSPRLAEVTGELFF.

This sequence joins TRBV18 and TRBJ1-5; 8 bases agree with TRBD1. V lost 5 bases and J lost 5; bases outside the gene matches: 5. This CDR3 contains 14 residues. Per germline, CDR1 KGHSH and CDR2 LQKENI. The CDR3 sequence is CASSTTGGDQPQHF. CDR3 nucleotide sequence: TGTGCCAGCTCAACTACAGGGGGTGATCAGCCCCAGCATTTT.

The rearrangement joins TRBV13 to TRBJ1-5; perhaps TRBD1 as D (5 bases). This CDR3 comprises 15 residues. V lost 0 bases and J lost 4, with 10 bases in between. In germline, CDR1 is PRHDT, CDR2 FYEKMQ (reference sequence). The CDR3 DNA sequence: TGTGCCAGCAGCTTAGGACGCCAGGGAAATCAGCCCCAGCATTTT. The encoded protein is CASSLGRQGNQPQHF.

This rearrangement joins TRBV30 to TRBJ1-1, with 9 bases fitting TRBD1. Germline loops: CDR1 GTSNPN, CDR2 SVGIG (reference sequence). Trimming cost V 5 bases and J 0 bases; bases outside gene matches: 7. This CDR3 region has 15 residues. The CDR3 spells CAWRFRDRVNTEAFF. CDR3 bases: TGTGCCTGGCGGTTCCGGGACAGGGTGAACACTGAAGCTTTCTTT.

The chain carries TRBV4-1 and TRBJ2-3; D not resolved. V gave up 5 bases and J gave up 2 bases, with 11 bases separating them. There are 14 residues in the CDR3. Germline V gives CDR1 MGHRA, CDR2 YSYEKL. The DNA of the CDR3 is TGCGCCAGCAGCACATTCCGGGCCACAGATACGCAGTATTTT. Translation gives CASSTFRATDTQYF.

This clone occurred once. The chain joins TRBV5-1 to TRBJ1-2; TRBD1 aligns across 10 bases. Germline loops: CDR1 SGHRS, CDR2 YFSETQ. This CDR3 contains 16 residues. J was trimmed by 9 bases and V by 3 bases; bases with no gene match: 14. CDR3 protein: CASSSHPGQGPESYTF. CDR3 nucleotides: TGCGCCAGCAGCTCGCATCCGGGACAGGGGCCGGAAAGCTACACCTTC.

The V call is TRBV6-5, the J call TRBJ2-7; TRBD2 matches 9 bases. Trimming at V came to 8 bases and at J to 3 bases, leaving 5 bases not matched to a gene. The CDR3 is 13 amino acids. Germline V lookup: CDR1 MNHEY, CDR2 SVGAGI. Here the CDR3 reads CASRLTSGYEQYF. In DNA form, the CDR3 reads TGTGCCAGCCGCCTGACTAGCGGCTACGAGCAGTACTTC.

The gene calls are TRBV28 and TRBJ2-1; 11 bases map to TRBD2. V shed 5 bases, J shed 6 bases, and the junction held 9 bases outside the gene matches. The CDR3 spans 16 residues. The germline gives CDR1 MDHEN, CDR2 SYDVKM. The CDR3 is CASSPRFLAGGNEQFF. CDR3 in DNA: TGTGCCAGCAGTCCCCGATTTCTAGCGGGGGGCAATGAGCAGTTCTTC.

The chain combines TRBV12-5 with TRBJ2-3, with D perhaps matching TRBD2 (5 bases). The CDR3 length is 11 residues. Trimming took 5 bases from V and 6 from J, leaving 6 bases between them. Looked up from germline, CDR1 is LGHNT and CDR2 is FRNRAP. Here the CDR3 DNA reads TGTGCTAGTGGTCAGCGGGATACGCAGTATTTT. Its protein product is CASGQRDTQYF.

The chain links TRBV19 to TRBJ2-2; D call uncertain. Trimming removed 3 bases at V and 9 bases at J, with 14 bases between. The CDR3 has 14 residues. Germline CDR1 LNHDA, CDR2 SQIVND (reference sequence). The CDR3 loop reads CASSIALGSRELFF. In DNA form, the CDR3 reads TGTGCCAGTAGTATCGCGTTAGGGTCCCGGGAGCTGTTTTTT.

This chain uses TRBV7-2 with TRBJ1-1; 9 bases are a match to TRBD1. V was clipped by 6 bases and J by 4 bases; unmatched bases: 6. Germline CDR1 and CDR2: SGHTA and FQGNSA. The CDR3 spans 14 residues. CDR3 protein: CASRWTGVSTEAFF. The CDR3 DNA reads TGTGCCAGCAGATGGACAGGGGTGAGCACTGAAGCTTTCTTT.

This chain links TRBV30 with TRBJ2-1, with TRBD1 matching over 10 bases. Germline V gene data show CDR1 as GTSNPN and CDR2 as SVGIG (reference sequence). The CDR3 length is 15 residues. V lost 1 base to trimming and J lost 9 bases; unmatched junction nucleotides: 9. The CDR3 nucleotides read TGTGCCTGGAGTGGGGACAGGGGCGGCTATGGTGAGCAGTTCTTC. Translation: CAWSGDRGGYGEQFF.

The genes are TRBV10-1 and TRBJ2-2; no definite D call. The CDR3 spans 12 residues. Trimming stripped 5 bases from V and 0 bases from J, with 1 base between. Germline CDR1 WNHNN, CDR2 SYGVQD (reference sequence). The CDR3 here is CASSTNTGELFF. In nucleotides, the CDR3 is TGCGCCAGCAGTACGAACACCGGGGAGCTGTTTTTT.

The chain is built from TRBV28 and TRBJ2-7; TRBD2 matches at 12 bases. The CDR3 runs 17 residues. Looked up from germline, CDR1 is MDHEN and CDR2 is SYDVKM. J lost 2 bases, V lost 4 bases, and 9 bases had no gene match. Written as DNA, the CDR3 is TGTGCCAGCAGTTCTACCGGGACTAGCGGGCCTACCTACGAGCAGTACTTC. As protein: CASSSTGTSGPTYEQYF.

The genes are TRBV7-6 and TRBJ2-7; the D gene could be TRBD1 or TRBD2 (5 bases each). V was shortened by 4 bases and J by 0 bases, with 7 bases between the two germline ends. The CDR3 sequence is 13 residues long. In germline, CDR1 is SGHVS, CDR2 FNYEAQ. CDR3 protein: CASSSGPSYEQYF. CDR3 sequence (DNA): TGTGCCAGCAGCTCGGGACCCTCCTACGAGCAGTACTTC.

The rearrangement links TRBV6-5 to TRBJ1-6; D is ambiguous. Per the germline V gene, CDR1 is MNHEY and CDR2 is SVGAGI. Trimming cost V 8 bases and J 0 bases, with 5 bases left between them. This CDR3 contains 13 residues. The CDR3 loop reads CASWNSYNSPLHF. CDR3 nucleotide sequence: TGTGCCAGCTGGAACTCCTATAATTCACCCCTCCACTTT.

The V and J genes are TRBV6-4 and TRBJ2-2, with TRBD2 as a possible D gene (6 bases). The germline V and J ends were trimmed by 2 bases and 6 bases, with 7 bases remaining between them. The CDR3 totals 13 residues. Per the germline V gene, CDR1 is MRHNA and CDR2 is SNTAGT. CDR3 sequence reads: CASSDRLAGELFF. As DNA, the CDR3 is TGTGCCAGCAGTGACCGACTAGCCGGGGAGCTGTTTTTT.

The chain has TRBV10-3 and TRBJ1-3; no clear D. Trimming left V 5 bases short and J 4 bases short, with 3 bases between. CDR1 is ENHRY, CDR2 SYGVKD, per germline. The CDR3 contains 11 residues. CDR3 sequence reads: CAISPGNTIYF. CDR3 nucleotide sequence: TGTGCCATCAGTCCAGGAAACACCATATATTTT.

In its sample, this clone was seen a few times. This chain uses TRBV4-1 with TRBJ2-3; D gene unclear. This CDR3 has 17 residues. Germline CDR1 MGHRA, CDR2 YSYEKL. Trimming shortened V by 0 bases and J by 0 bases, and 13 bases separated the two germline ends. This chain's CDR3 is CASSQERTARSTDTQYF. In DNA form, the CDR3 reads TGCGCCAGCAGCCAAGAGAGAACAGCCCGTAGCACAGATACGCAGTATTTT.

This chain's CDR3 is CASSSTGGEQYF. The CDR3 DNA reads TGTGCCAGCAGTTCGACAGGAGGGGAGCAGTACTTC. The chain couples TRBV6-5 to TRBJ2-7; D possibly matches TRBD1 or TRBD2 (6 bases each). V was shortened by 4 bases and J by 7 bases, with 11 bases between the two germline ends. There are 12 residues in the CDR3. Per the germline V gene, CDR1 is MNHEY and CDR2 is SVGAGI.

This chain connects TRBV9 to TRBJ2-3, with D perhaps matching TRBD2 (6 bases). Trimming removed 0 bases from V and 3 bases from J, with 8 bases in between. CDR1 is SGDLS and CDR2 is YYNGEE in the germline V gene. The CDR3 loop spans 14 amino acids. CDR3 in amino acids: CASSVDGSTDTQYF. CDR3 in DNA: TGTGCCAGCAGCGTAGACGGGAGTACAGATACGCAGTATTTT.

The chain is built from TRBV7-2 and TRBJ1-1; the D gene is possibly TRBD1 (5 bases). Trimming took off 5 bases at V and 1 base at J, with 8 bases between the two ends. This CDR3 comprises 13 residues. Germline loops: CDR1 SGHTA, CDR2 FQGNSA. The CDR3 here is CASSIQENTEAFF. For the CDR3, the DNA is TGTGCCAGCAGCATACAGGAGAACACTGAAGCTTTCTTT.

The chain couples TRBV11-2 to TRBJ1-1; TRBD1 is a possible D gene (6 bases). Germline loops: CDR1 SGHAT, CDR2 FQNNGV. V lost 1 base, J lost 10 bases, and 7 bases lay in between. The CDR3 has 11 amino acids. CDR3 bases: TGTGCCAGCAGCTTAGCAGGGGCAGCTTTCTTT. Amino acids: CASSLAGAAFF.